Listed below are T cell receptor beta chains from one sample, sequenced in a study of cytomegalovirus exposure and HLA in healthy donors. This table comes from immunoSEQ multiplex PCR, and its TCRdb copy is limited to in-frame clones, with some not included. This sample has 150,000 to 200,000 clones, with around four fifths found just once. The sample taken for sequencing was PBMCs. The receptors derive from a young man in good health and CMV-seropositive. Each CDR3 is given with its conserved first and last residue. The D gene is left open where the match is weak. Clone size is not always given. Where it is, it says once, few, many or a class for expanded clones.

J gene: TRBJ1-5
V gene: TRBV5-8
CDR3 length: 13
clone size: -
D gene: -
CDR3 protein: CASSFRGNQPQHF
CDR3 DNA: TGTGCCAGCAGCTTCAGGGGCAATCAGCCCCAGCATTTT

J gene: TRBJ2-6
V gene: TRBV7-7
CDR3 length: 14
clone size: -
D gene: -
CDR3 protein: CASSPGSGANVLTF
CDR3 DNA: TGTGCCAGCAGCCCAGGCTCTGGGGCCAACGTCCTGACTTTC

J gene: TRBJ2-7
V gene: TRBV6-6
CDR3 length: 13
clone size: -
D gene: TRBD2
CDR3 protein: CASRLLGGTEQYF
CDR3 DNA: TGTGCCAGCAGACTATTGGGGGGGACCGAGCAGTACTTC

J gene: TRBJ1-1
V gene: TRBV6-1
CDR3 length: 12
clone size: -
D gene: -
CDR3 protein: CASSESRNEAFF
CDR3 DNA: TGTGCCAGCAGTGAAAGCAGGAATGAAGCTTTCTTT

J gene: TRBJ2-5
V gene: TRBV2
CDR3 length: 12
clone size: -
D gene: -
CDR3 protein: CASLRTAETQYF
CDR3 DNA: TGTGCCAGCCTCCGGACAGCCGAGACCCAGTACTTC

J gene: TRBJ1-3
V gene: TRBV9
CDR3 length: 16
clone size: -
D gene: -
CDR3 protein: CASSGPSTGAGNTIYF
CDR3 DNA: TGTGCCAGCAGCGGGCCCTCGACAGGAGCGGGAAACACCATATATTTT

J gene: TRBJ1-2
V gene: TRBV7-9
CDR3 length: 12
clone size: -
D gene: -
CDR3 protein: CASSPSVYGYTF
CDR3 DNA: TGTGCCAGCAGCCCTAGCGTCTATGGCTACACCTTC

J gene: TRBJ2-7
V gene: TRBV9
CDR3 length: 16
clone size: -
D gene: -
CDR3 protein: CASSVGSGQGYYEQYF
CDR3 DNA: TGTGCCAGCAGCGTAGGAAGCGGCCAGGGGTACTACGAGCAGTACTTC

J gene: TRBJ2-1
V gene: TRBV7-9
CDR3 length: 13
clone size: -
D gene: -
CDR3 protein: CASSRPSTNEQFF
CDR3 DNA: TGTGCCAGCAGCCGCCCCAGTACGAATGAGCAGTTCTTC

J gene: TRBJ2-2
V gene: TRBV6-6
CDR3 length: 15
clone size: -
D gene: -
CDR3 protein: CASRRDSGYTGELFF
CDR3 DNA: TGTGCCAGCAGACGGGACTCCGGTTACACCGGGGAGCTGTTTTTT

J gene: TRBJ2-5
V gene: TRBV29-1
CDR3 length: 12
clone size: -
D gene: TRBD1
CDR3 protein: CSADRGQETQYF
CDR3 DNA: TGCAGCGCTGACAGGGGACAAGAGACCCAGTACTTC

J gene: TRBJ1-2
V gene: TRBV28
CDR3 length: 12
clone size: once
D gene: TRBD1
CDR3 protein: CASSAPGTGPNF
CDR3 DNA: TGTGCCAGCAGTGCACCCGGGACAGGGCCCAACTTC

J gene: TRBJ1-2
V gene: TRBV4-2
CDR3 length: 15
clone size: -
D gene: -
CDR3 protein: CASSQFISRPGGYTF
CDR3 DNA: TGTGCCAGCAGCCAATTTATCTCCCGCCCAGGTGGCTACACCTTC

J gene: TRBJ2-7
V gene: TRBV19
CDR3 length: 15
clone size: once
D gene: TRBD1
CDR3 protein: CASSPRGTGSYEQYF
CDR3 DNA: TGTGCCAGTAGTCCCCGCGGGACAGGGTCCTACGAGCAGTACTTC

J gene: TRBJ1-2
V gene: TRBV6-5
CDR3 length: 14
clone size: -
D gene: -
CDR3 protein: CASSYPEKLDGYTF
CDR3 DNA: TGTGCCAGCAGTTACCCTGAAAAGCTCGATGGCTACACCTTC

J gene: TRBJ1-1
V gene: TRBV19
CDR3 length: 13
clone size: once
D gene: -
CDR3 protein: CATHSGGNTEAFF
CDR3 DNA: TGTGCCACCCATTCGGGGGGGAACACTGAAGCTTTCTTT

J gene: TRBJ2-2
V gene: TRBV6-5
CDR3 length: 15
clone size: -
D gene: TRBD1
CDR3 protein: CASSYSQGVGGELFF
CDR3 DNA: TGTGCCAGCAGTTACTCGCAGGGGGTCGGCGGGGAGCTGTTTTTT

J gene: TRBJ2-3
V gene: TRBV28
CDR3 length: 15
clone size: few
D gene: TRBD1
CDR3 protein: CASRMGQGDTDTQYF
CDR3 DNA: TGTGCCAGCAGGATGGGACAGGGGGACACAGATACGCAGTATTTT

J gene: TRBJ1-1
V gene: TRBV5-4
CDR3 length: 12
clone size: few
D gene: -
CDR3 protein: CASSLSTGLAFF
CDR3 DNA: TGTGCCAGCAGCTTGTCAACAGGGTTAGCTTTCTTT

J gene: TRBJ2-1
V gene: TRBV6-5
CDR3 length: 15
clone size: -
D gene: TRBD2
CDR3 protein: CASSPGLAFSNEQFF
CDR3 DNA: TGTGCCAGCAGCCCTGGACTAGCGTTTTCGAATGAGCAGTTCTTC

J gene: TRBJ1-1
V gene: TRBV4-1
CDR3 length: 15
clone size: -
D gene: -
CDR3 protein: CASSQDPGGVSEAFF
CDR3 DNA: TGCGCCAGCAGCCAAGATCCCGGGGGAGTCTCTGAAGCTTTCTTT

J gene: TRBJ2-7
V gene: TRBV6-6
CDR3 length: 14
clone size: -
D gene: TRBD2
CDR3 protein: CASSFGGATYEQYF
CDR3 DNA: TGTGCCAGCAGTTTCGGGGGGGCGACCTACGAGCAGTACTTC

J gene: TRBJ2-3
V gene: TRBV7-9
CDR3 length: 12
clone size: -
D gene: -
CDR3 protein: CASSAQGNTQYF
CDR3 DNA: TGTGCCAGCAGCGCCCAGGGCAATACGCAGTATTTT

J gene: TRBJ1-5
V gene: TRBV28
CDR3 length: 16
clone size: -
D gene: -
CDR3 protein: CASSLFGNSGNQPQHF
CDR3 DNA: TGTGCCAGCAGTTTATTCGGGAATTCGGGCAATCAGCCCCAGCATTTT

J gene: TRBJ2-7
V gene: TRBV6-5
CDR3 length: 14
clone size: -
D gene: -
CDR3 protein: CASSTGWSSNEQYF
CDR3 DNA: TGTGCCAGCAGTACAGGGTGGAGTTCTAACGAGCAGTACTTC

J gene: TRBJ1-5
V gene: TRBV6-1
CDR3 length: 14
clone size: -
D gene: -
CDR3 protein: CASTTRHGNQPQHF
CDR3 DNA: TGTGCCAGCACCACACGTCACGGCAATCAGCCCCAGCATTTT

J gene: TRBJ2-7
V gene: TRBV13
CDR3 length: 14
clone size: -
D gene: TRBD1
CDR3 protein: CASSPGTGRYEQYF
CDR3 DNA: TGTGCCAGCAGCCCAGGGACAGGGCGGTACGAGCAGTACTTC

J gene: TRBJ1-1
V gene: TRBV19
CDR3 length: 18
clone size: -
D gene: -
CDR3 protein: CASSIAVTDTYMNTEAFF
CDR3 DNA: TGTGCCAGTAGTATAGCTGTGACAGACACCTACATGAACACTGAAGCTTTCTTT

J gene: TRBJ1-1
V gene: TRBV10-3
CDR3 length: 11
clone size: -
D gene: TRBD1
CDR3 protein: CAIRTGLVAFF
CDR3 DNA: TGTGCCATCAGGACAGGGCTTGTCGCTTTCTTT